The present entry profiles one TCR beta chain with its context. This sample was taken from a study of technical replicates of blood from a handful of donors. V shed 7 bases, J shed 7 bases, and the junction held 8 bases outside the gene matches. The CDR3 is 12 amino acids. CDR1 is SQVTM, CDR2 ANQGSEA, per germline. Sequencing was performed with immunoSEQ multiplex PCR; in TCRdb, only in-frame clones are kept and a portion is missing. The repertoire holds about 70,000 clones, over 90% seen once, with about 0.25% in the top ten. The sequence was obtained from a human donor in good health. This chain links TRBV29-1 with TRBJ2-5; TRBD1 agrees at 8 bases. Sequences were obtained from T cells isolated from PBMCs. CDR3 in DNA: TGCAGCGGTGGACAGGGAGCGGGGACCCAGTACTTC. It translates to CSGGQGAGTQYF.